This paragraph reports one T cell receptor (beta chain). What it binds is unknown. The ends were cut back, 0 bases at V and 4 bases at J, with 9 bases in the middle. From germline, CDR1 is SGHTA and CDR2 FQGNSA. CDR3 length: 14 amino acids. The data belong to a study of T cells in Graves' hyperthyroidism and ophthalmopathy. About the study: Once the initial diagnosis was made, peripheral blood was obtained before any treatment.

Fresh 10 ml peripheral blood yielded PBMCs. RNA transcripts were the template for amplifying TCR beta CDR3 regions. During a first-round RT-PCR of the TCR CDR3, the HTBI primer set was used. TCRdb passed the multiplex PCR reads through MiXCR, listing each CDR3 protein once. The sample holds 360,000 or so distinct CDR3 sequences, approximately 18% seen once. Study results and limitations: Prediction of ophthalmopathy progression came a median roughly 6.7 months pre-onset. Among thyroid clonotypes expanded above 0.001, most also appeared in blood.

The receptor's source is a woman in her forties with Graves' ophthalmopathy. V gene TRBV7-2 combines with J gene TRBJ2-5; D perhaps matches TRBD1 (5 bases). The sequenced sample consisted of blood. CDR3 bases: TGTGCCAGCAGCTTAGCTAGGGGTGTAGAGACCCAGTACTTC. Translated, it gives CASSLARGVETQYF.